Sequencing of this TCR beta chain was carried out in a study of blood T cell repertoires in COVID-19. Study context: Sites in the United States, Italy and Spain provided acute and convalescent COVID-19 samples. The cDNA or gDNA used as material had been derived from T cells, B-cell-depleted T cells, or PBMCs.

CDR1 LNHDA and CDR2 SQIVND come from the germline V gene (reference sequence). Trimming pared 2 bases from V and 8 bases from J, leaving 16 bases between. CDR3 size: 15 residues. Authors' processing steps: Estimated nucleated cell counts came from reference gene primer amplification. TCRdb keeps only in-frame clones here, not all; method: immunoSEQ multiplex PCR. That table supplies the V and J calls and clone size; D and trimming were determined from the DNA. The table includes about 210,000 clones, roughly 84% detected once. The sequencing sample was made of peripheral blood. The chain carries TRBV19 and TRBJ1-3, with D tentatively TRBD1 (6 bases). The sequence derives from an elderly woman with acute or convalescent COVID-19. CDR3 amino acids: CASSILGHRGDTIYF. CDR3 nucleotides: TGTGCCAGTAGTATACTGGGACACCGAGGGGACACCATATATTTT.